A selection of T cell receptor beta chains follows, all from one sample in a study of cytomegalovirus exposure and HLA in healthy donors. Sequenced by immunoSEQ multiplex PCR; TCRdb stores in-frame clones only, minus some. The data contain some 130,000 clones, roughly 90% of them singletons. Source material: PBMCs. The receptors derive from a young woman in good health and CMV-seropositive. Both conserved end residues are part of each CDR3. The D gene is left open where the match is weak. Some rows mark clone size as missing; the rest say once, few, many or name a class of expanded clone.

j_gene: TRBJ2-1
v_gene: TRBV2
abundance: NA
d_gene: TRBD1
CDR3aa: CASNQDRTYNEQFF
CDR3nt: TGTGCCAGCAACCAGGACAGGACCTACAATGAGCAGTTCTTC

j_gene: TRBJ2-7
v_gene: TRBV13
abundance: NA
d_gene: TRBD2
CDR3aa: CASSLEGKRGVSSYEQYF
CDR3nt: TGTGCCAGCAGCTTAGAGGGCAAGCGGGGGGTCTCCTCCTACGAGCAGTACTTC

j_gene: TRBJ2-1
v_gene: TRBV4-2
abundance: NA
d_gene: NA
CDR3aa: CASSQDSRSTSYNEQFF
CDR3nt: TGTGCCAGCAGCCAAGATAGTAGATCCACTTCCTACAATGAGCAGTTCTTC

j_gene: TRBJ1-2
v_gene: TRBV5-6
abundance: NA
d_gene: TRBD1
CDR3aa: CASSLLGRDRGYGYTF
CDR3nt: TGTGCCAGCAGCTTATTAGGAAGAGACAGGGGATATGGCTACACCTTC

j_gene: TRBJ2-5
v_gene: TRBV7-9
abundance: NA
d_gene: NA
CDR3aa: CASSLDRDRETQYF
CDR3nt: TGTGCCAGCAGCTTAGACAGGGACCGAGAGACCCAGTACTTC

j_gene: TRBJ1-3
v_gene: TRBV25-1
abundance: NA
d_gene: NA
CDR3aa: CASDRVQSSGNTIYF
CDR3nt: TGTGCCAGCGACCGGGTCCAGAGCTCTGGAAACACCATATATTTT

j_gene: TRBJ2-1
v_gene: TRBV6-5
abundance: once
d_gene: NA
CDR3aa: CASSSGLYNEQFF
CDR3nt: TGTGCCAGCAGTTCTGGACTTTACAATGAGCAGTTCTTC

j_gene: TRBJ1-3
v_gene: TRBV19
abundance: NA
d_gene: NA
CDR3aa: CASRQASGNTIYF
CDR3nt: TGTGCCAGTAGGCAAGCCTCTGGAAACACCATATATTTT

j_gene: TRBJ1-2
v_gene: TRBV21-1
abundance: once
d_gene: NA
CDR3aa: CASSKAGTNYGYTF
CDR3nt: TGTGCCAGCAGCAAAGCAGGGACAAACTATGGCTACACCTTC

j_gene: TRBJ1-2
v_gene: TRBV28
abundance: once
d_gene: NA
CDR3aa: CASSSRLFTGNYGYTF
CDR3nt: TGTGCCAGCAGTTCCCGACTCTTTACAGGGAACTATGGCTACACCTTC

j_gene: TRBJ2-7
v_gene: TRBV28
abundance: NA
d_gene: NA
CDR3aa: CASSWGSEQYF
CDR3nt: TGTGCCAGCAGTTGGGGCTCCGAGCAGTACTTC

j_gene: TRBJ2-2
v_gene: TRBV14
abundance: NA
d_gene: TRBD2
CDR3aa: CASSQGLAEGLNTNTGELFF
CDR3nt: TGTGCCAGCAGCCAAGGGCTAGCGGAGGGACTAAACACGAACACCGGGGAGCTGTTTTTT

j_gene: TRBJ2-1
v_gene: TRBV5-6
abundance: NA
d_gene: TRBD2
CDR3aa: CASSLGLAGASDEQFF
CDR3nt: TGTGCCAGCAGCTTGGGACTAGCGGGAGCCAGCGATGAGCAGTTCTTC

j_gene: TRBJ2-5
v_gene: TRBV7-3
abundance: few
d_gene: TRBD1
CDR3aa: CASSRDRGETQYF
CDR3nt: TGTGCCAGCAGCCGCGACAGGGGAGAGACCCAGTACTTC

j_gene: TRBJ1-4
v_gene: TRBV9
abundance: NA
d_gene: TRBD1
CDR3aa: CASSAQTGEYEGAEKLFF
CDR3nt: TGTGCCAGCAGCGCCCAGACAGGGGAGTACGAAGGGGCTGAAAAACTGTTTTTT

j_gene: TRBJ2-2
v_gene: TRBV30
abundance: NA
d_gene: NA
CDR3aa: CAWTDRGAPGELFF
CDR3nt: TGTGCCTGGACCGACCGGGGGGCACCCGGGGAGCTGTTTTTT

j_gene: TRBJ2-2
v_gene: TRBV5-8
abundance: NA
d_gene: TRBD1
CDR3aa: CASSPDRSSRGELFF
CDR3nt: TGTGCCAGCAGCCCGGACAGGTCAAGCCGCGGGGAGCTGTTTTTT

j_gene: TRBJ2-5
v_gene: TRBV6-5
abundance: once
d_gene: TRBD1
CDR3aa: CASSLTGGLTQYF
CDR3nt: TGTGCCAGCAGCCTGACAGGGGGGTTGACCCAGTACTTC

j_gene: TRBJ1-1
v_gene: TRBV27
abundance: NA
d_gene: NA
CDR3aa: CASSGGTEAFF
CDR3nt: TGTGCCAGCAGTGGGGGGACTGAAGCTTTCTTT

j_gene: TRBJ2-3
v_gene: TRBV7-9
abundance: NA
d_gene: NA
CDR3aa: CASSSPRGAGYSTDTQYF
CDR3nt: TGTGCCAGCAGCTCGCCCAGGGGAGCGGGGTACTCCACAGATACGCAGTATTTT

j_gene: TRBJ2-5
v_gene: TRBV5-1
abundance: NA
d_gene: NA
CDR3aa: CASSVGRETQYF
CDR3nt: TGCGCCAGCAGCGTTGGGAGGGAGACCCAGTACTTC

j_gene: TRBJ2-5
v_gene: TRBV2
abundance: once
d_gene: TRBD2
CDR3aa: CASKTSGDQETQYF
CDR3nt: TGTGCCAGCAAGACTAGCGGGGACCAAGAGACCCAGTACTTC

j_gene: TRBJ2-1
v_gene: TRBV6-5
abundance: once
d_gene: NA
CDR3aa: CASGGTQSNEQFF
CDR3nt: TGTGCCAGCGGGGGGACTCAATCCAATGAGCAGTTCTTC

j_gene: TRBJ2-1
v_gene: TRBV6-1
abundance: NA
d_gene: TRBD2
CDR3aa: CASSEVSGGANEQFF
CDR3nt: TGTGCCAGCAGTGAAGTAAGCGGGGGGGCAAATGAGCAGTTCTTC

j_gene: TRBJ1-2
v_gene: TRBV19
abundance: few
d_gene: NA
CDR3aa: CASSTTVTYGYTF
CDR3nt: TGTGCCAGTAGTACGACAGTCACCTATGGCTACACCTTC

j_gene: TRBJ2-3
v_gene: TRBV5-1
abundance: NA
d_gene: TRBD1
CDR3aa: CASSSELTTGADTQYF
CDR3nt: TGCGCCAGCAGCTCCGAACTCACTACAGGGGCAGATACGCAGTATTTT

j_gene: TRBJ1-2
v_gene: TRBV2
abundance: NA
d_gene: TRBD1
CDR3aa: CASRKGQDYGYTF
CDR3nt: TGTGCCAGCAGGAAGGGACAGGATTATGGCTACACCTTC

j_gene: TRBJ2-5
v_gene: TRBV5-4
abundance: NA
d_gene: NA
CDR3aa: CASSDRQNLQETQYF
CDR3nt: TGTGCCAGCAGCGACAGACAGAATCTCCAAGAGACCCAGTACTTC

j_gene: TRBJ2-1
v_gene: TRBV11-2
abundance: once
d_gene: NA
CDR3aa: CASSLGAEQFF
CDR3nt: TGTGCCAGCAGCCTAGGGGCCGAGCAGTTCTTC

j_gene: TRBJ1-2
v_gene: TRBV4-1
abundance: NA
d_gene: NA
CDR3aa: CASSPQINYGYTF
CDR3nt: TGCGCCAGCAGCCCCCAGATTAACTATGGCTACACCTTC

j_gene: TRBJ1-1
v_gene: TRBV28
abundance: NA
d_gene: TRBD1
CDR3aa: CASSLRGQEGGAFF
CDR3nt: TGTGCCAGCAGTTTACGGGGACAGGAGGGAGGAGCTTTCTTT

j_gene: TRBJ2-7
v_gene: TRBV7-9
abundance: few
d_gene: NA
CDR3aa: CASSLAEGYEQYF
CDR3nt: TGTGCCAGCAGCTTAGCGGAGGGCTACGAGCAGTACTTC

j_gene: TRBJ2-5
v_gene: TRBV30
abundance: NA
d_gene: NA
CDR3aa: CARRHDPQETQYF
CDR3nt: TGTGCCAGACGACATGATCCACAAGAGACCCAGTACTTC

j_gene: TRBJ1-1
v_gene: TRBV18
abundance: NA
d_gene: NA
CDR3aa: CASSPITATEAFF
CDR3nt: TGTGCCAGCTCACCAATAACAGCCACTGAAGCTTTCTTT

j_gene: TRBJ1-1
v_gene: TRBV5-1
abundance: NA
d_gene: NA
CDR3aa: CASSLENGATEAFF
CDR3nt: TGCGCCAGCAGCTTGGAAAATGGGGCCACTGAAGCTTTCTTT

j_gene: TRBJ2-7
v_gene: TRBV11-3
abundance: NA
d_gene: NA
CDR3aa: CASSTRQGLTYEQYF
CDR3nt: TGTGCCAGCAGCACCCGACAGGGACTTACTTACGAGCAGTACTTC

j_gene: TRBJ1-1
v_gene: TRBV6-4
abundance: many
d_gene: TRBD1
CDR3aa: CASSDSGTGKVFF
CDR3nt: TGTGCCAGCAGTGACTCCGGGACAGGGAAGGTTTTCTTT

j_gene: TRBJ2-3
v_gene: TRBV7-9
abundance: NA
d_gene: NA
CDR3aa: CASSAGLPLSTDTQYF
CDR3nt: TGTGCCAGCAGCGCAGGACTACCCTTAAGCACAGATACGCAGTATTTT

j_gene: TRBJ2-1
v_gene: TRBV11-2
abundance: NA
d_gene: TRBD2
CDR3aa: CASSLILAGERNEQFF
CDR3nt: TGTGCCAGCAGCTTGATTCTAGCGGGGGAGAGGAATGAGCAGTTCTTC

j_gene: TRBJ1-2
v_gene: TRBV7-9
abundance: few
d_gene: NA
CDR3aa: CASSLAVMDSGGYTF
CDR3nt: TGTGCCAGCAGCTTAGCGGTTATGGATTCGGGAGGCTACACCTTC

j_gene: TRBJ2-1
v_gene: TRBV5-1
abundance: NA
d_gene: NA
CDR3aa: CASSFSLEQFF
CDR3nt: TGCGCCAGCAGCTTTAGCCTTGAGCAGTTCTTC

j_gene: TRBJ1-2
v_gene: TRBV15
abundance: few
d_gene: NA
CDR3aa: CATSRDTTGSGYTF
CDR3nt: TGTGCCACCAGCAGAGATACCACAGGGAGTGGCTACACCTTC

j_gene: TRBJ1-2
v_gene: TRBV2
abundance: NA
d_gene: NA
CDR3aa: CASTPDSFLYGYTF
CDR3nt: TGTGCCAGCACCCCGGACTCCTTTCTCTATGGCTACACCTTC

j_gene: TRBJ1-3
v_gene: TRBV14
abundance: once
d_gene: TRBD1
CDR3aa: CASSHNRGSGNTIYF
CDR3nt: TGTGCCAGCAGCCATAACAGGGGCTCTGGAAACACCATATATTTT

j_gene: TRBJ2-3
v_gene: TRBV6-5
abundance: NA
d_gene: TRBD1
CDR3aa: CASSKQGTDTQYF
CDR3nt: TGTGCCAGCAGTAAACAGGGGACCGATACGCAGTATTTT

j_gene: TRBJ1-3
v_gene: TRBV2
abundance: NA
d_gene: NA
CDR3aa: CASSQAPSSSGNTIYF
CDR3nt: TGTGCCAGCAGCCAGGCTCCCTCCAGCTCTGGAAACACCATATATTTT

j_gene: TRBJ1-5
v_gene: TRBV5-8
abundance: NA
d_gene: NA
CDR3aa: CASSFPGYQPQHF
CDR3nt: TGTGCCAGCAGCTTTCCGGGGTACCAGCCCCAGCATTTT

j_gene: TRBJ2-1
v_gene: TRBV29-1
abundance: NA
d_gene: NA
CDR3aa: CSVEDGSSYNEQFF
CDR3nt: TGCAGCGTTGAAGATGGGAGCTCCTACAATGAGCAGTTCTTC

j_gene: TRBJ1-6
v_gene: TRBV6-5
abundance: NA
d_gene: NA
CDR3aa: CASSYGSSYNSPLHF
CDR3nt: TGTGCCAGCAGTTACGGGAGCTCCTATAATTCACCCCTCCACTTT

j_gene: TRBJ1-1
v_gene: TRBV7-9
abundance: NA
d_gene: NA
CDR3aa: CASSQSAQNTEVFF
CDR3nt: TGTGCCAGCAGTCAATCGGCACAGAACACTGAAGTTTTCTTT

j_gene: TRBJ1-3
v_gene: TRBV9
abundance: once
d_gene: TRBD1
CDR3aa: CASSGEGQGTGNTIYF
CDR3nt: TGTGCCAGCAGCGGCGAAGGACAGGGCACTGGAAACACCATATATTTT

j_gene: TRBJ1-1
v_gene: TRBV18
abundance: NA
d_gene: TRBD1
CDR3aa: CASSPPTGSNTEAFF
CDR3nt: TGTGCCAGCTCACCACCGACAGGGTCGAACACTGAAGCTTTCTTT

j_gene: TRBJ1-4
v_gene: TRBV6-5
abundance: NA
d_gene: NA
CDR3aa: CASTSNEKLFF
CDR3nt: TGTGCCAGCACCTCGAATGAAAAACTGTTTTTT

j_gene: TRBJ1-1
v_gene: TRBV5-6
abundance: NA
d_gene: TRBD1
CDR3aa: CASSLRSGTGSGTEAFF
CDR3nt: TGTGCCAGCAGCTTGAGGTCCGGGACAGGGTCGGGCACTGAAGCTTTCTTT

j_gene: TRBJ2-3
v_gene: TRBV5-4
abundance: NA
d_gene: NA
CDR3aa: CASSSSDRYRTDTQYF
CDR3nt: TGTGCCAGCAGCTCGTCCGACAGGTATCGCACAGATACGCAGTATTTT

j_gene: TRBJ2-7
v_gene: TRBV28
abundance: few
d_gene: NA
CDR3aa: CASSYPGDEQYF
CDR3nt: TGTGCCAGCAGTTACCCAGGGGACGAGCAGTACTTC

j_gene: TRBJ2-3
v_gene: TRBV5-1
abundance: once
d_gene: TRBD1
CDR3aa: CASSLFSDRADTQYF
CDR3nt: TGCGCCAGCAGCTTGTTCTCGGACAGGGCAGATACGCAGTATTTT

j_gene: TRBJ2-3
v_gene: TRBV6-4
abundance: NA
d_gene: TRBD1
CDR3aa: CASSPQGQGASTDTQYF
CDR3nt: TGTGCCAGCAGTCCCCAAGGGCAGGGGGCAAGCACAGATACGCAGTATTTT

j_gene: TRBJ1-5
v_gene: TRBV7-8
abundance: NA
d_gene: NA
CDR3aa: CASSLVPQGQPQHF
CDR3nt: TGTGCCAGCAGCTTAGTCCCCCAGGGTCAGCCCCAGCATTTT

j_gene: TRBJ2-7
v_gene: TRBV28
abundance: NA
d_gene: TRBD1
CDR3aa: CASSSQGSYEQYF
CDR3nt: TGTGCCAGCAGCTCACAGGGGTCCTACGAGCAGTACTTC